One sample yielded the 4 T cell receptor beta chains listed below, sequenced in a study of T cells after posttransplantation cyclophosphamide. Profiled with immunoSEQ multiplex PCR; TCRdb holds only in-frame clones, not every one. Of 50,000 to 60,000 clones in the sample, 94% are singletons; the top ten hold about 3.1%. Sequenced material: PBMCs. These receptors all stem from a woman in her twenties or thirties in good health and a related stem cell transplant donor.

The chain couples TRBV9 to TRBJ2-2, with 10 bases aligning to TRBD2. The V gene's germline CDR1 is SGDLS and CDR2 YYNGEE. The V gene end was trimmed by 4 bases and the J gene end by 1 base; junction bases not matched to a gene: 7. The CDR3 length is 17 residues. The CDR3 nucleotides are TGTGCCAGCAGCCCCGACCCTAGCGGGGGGAACACCGGGGAGCTGTTTTTT. It encodes CASSPDPSGGNTGELFF.

V is TRBV6-1 and J is TRBJ2-7; tentatively, D is TRBD1 (6 bases). V lost 1 base to trimming and J lost 13 bases, with 14 bases between them. The germline V gene encodes CDR1 MNHNS and CDR2 SASEGT. This CDR3 contains 12 residues. In DNA, the CDR3 is TGTGCCAGCAGTGAAGAGTCTCGGACAGAATACTTC. Its protein product is CASSEESRTEYF.

The chain recombines TRBV5-6 with TRBJ1-2, with 11 bases identical to TRBD1. The J segment lost 6 bases and the V segment lost 3 bases, leaving 7 bases of the junction unmatched. From germline, CDR1 is SGHDT and CDR2 YYEEEE. This CDR3 spans 15 amino acids. As DNA, the CDR3 is TGTGCCAGCAGCTCCCGGGACAGGGGGATAGATGGCTACACCTTC. Its translation is CASSSRDRGIDGYTF.

The CDR3 bases are TGTGCCAGCAGCAGGGGACTAGCGGGGACGAACACCGGGGAGCTGTTTTTT. Its translation: CASSRGLAGTNTGELFF. This chain connects TRBV7-2 to TRBJ2-2, with 13 bases that match TRBD2. The CDR3 sequence is 17 residues long. CDR1 SGHTA and CDR2 FQGNSA come from the germline V gene. With 5 bases clipped from V and 0 bases from J, the junction kept 3 bases outside the gene matches. The full variable domain, its missing parts supplied by reference TRBV7-2 and TRBJ2-2, is GAGVSQSPSNKVTEKGKDVELRCDPISGHTALYWYRQSLGQGLEFLIYFQGNSAPDKSGLPSDRFSAERTGGSVSTLTIQRTQQEDSAVYLCASSRGLAGTNTGELFFGEGSRLTVL.